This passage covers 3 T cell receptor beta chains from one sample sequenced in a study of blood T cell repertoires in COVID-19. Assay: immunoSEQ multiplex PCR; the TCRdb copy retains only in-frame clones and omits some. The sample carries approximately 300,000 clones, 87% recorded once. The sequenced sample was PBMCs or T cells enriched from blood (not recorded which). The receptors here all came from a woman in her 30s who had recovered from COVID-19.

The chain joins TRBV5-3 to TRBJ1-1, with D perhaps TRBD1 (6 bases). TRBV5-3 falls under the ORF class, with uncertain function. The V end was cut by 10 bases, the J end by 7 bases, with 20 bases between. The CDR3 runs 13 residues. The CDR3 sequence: CAEDSSECGEAFF. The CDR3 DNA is TGTGCCGAGGACAGCTCGGAGTGTGGTGAAGCTTTCTTT.

CDR3 in DNA: TGTGCCAGCAGTTTCCCCCGGGGTGAGCGCTACACCTTC. Translated: CASSFPRGERYTF. The chain couples TRBV12-3 or TRBV12-4 to TRBJ1-2; D is ambiguous. Deletions cut 3 bases from V and 9 bases from J, with 14 bases between. The CDR3 has 13 residues.

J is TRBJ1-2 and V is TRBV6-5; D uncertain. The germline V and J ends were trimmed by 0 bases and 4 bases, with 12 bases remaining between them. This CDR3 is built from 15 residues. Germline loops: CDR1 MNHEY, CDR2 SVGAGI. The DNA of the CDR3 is TGTGCCAGCAGTTACTCACCCCAGATCTCCTATGGCTACACCTTC. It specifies CASSYSPQISYGYTF.